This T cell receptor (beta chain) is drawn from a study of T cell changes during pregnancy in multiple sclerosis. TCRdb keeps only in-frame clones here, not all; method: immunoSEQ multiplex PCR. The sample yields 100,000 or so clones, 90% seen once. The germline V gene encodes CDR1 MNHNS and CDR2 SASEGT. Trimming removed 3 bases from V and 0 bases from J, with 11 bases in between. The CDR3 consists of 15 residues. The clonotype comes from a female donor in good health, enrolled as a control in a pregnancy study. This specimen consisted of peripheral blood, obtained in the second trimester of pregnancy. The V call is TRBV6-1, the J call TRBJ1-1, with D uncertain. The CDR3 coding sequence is TGTGCCAGCAGTGAGGAGGGCAGGTTGAACACTGAAGCTTTCTTT. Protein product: CASSEEGRLNTEAFF.